This T cell receptor beta chain emerged from a study of T cells in Graves' hyperthyroidism and ophthalmopathy. Using RNA transcripts as the source, TCR beta CDR3 regions were amplified. Carried out on the TCR CDR3, a first-round RT-PCR used the HTBI primer set. MiXCR was run by TCRdb on the multiplex PCR reads, yielding one entry per CDR3 protein. The table includes 700,000 or so distinct CDR3 sequences, over 15% detected once. The table lists this clonotype with a few counts. With 3 bases removed from V and 8 bases from J, the gap between germline ends came to 8 bases. This CDR3 comprises 12 residues. Looked up from germline, CDR1 is MGHDK and CDR2 is SYGVNS. Stable disease denoted Graves' hyperthyroidism without ophthalmopathy progression within 18 months.

Sequencing was performed on blood. This clonotype was sampled from a man aged 18-30 years with Graves' hyperthyroidism. The rearrangement uses TRBV25-1 and TRBJ2-1; D gene unclear. The CDR3 spells CASSDVRDEQFF. CDR3 nucleotide sequence: TGTGCCAGCAGTGATGTAAGGGATGAGCAGTTCTTC. Using reference TRBV25-1 and TRBJ2-1 for the parts outside the CDR3, the full variable domain is EADIYQTPRYLVIGTGKKITLECSQTMGHDKMYWYQQDPGMELHLIHYSYGVNSTEKGDLSSESTVSRIRTEHFPLTLESARPSHTSQYLCASSDVRDEQFFGPGTRLTVL.